These T cell receptor beta chains were read from a single sample in a study of blood T cell repertoires in COVID-19. The table came from immunoSEQ multiplex PCR; TCRdb's copy has only in-frame clones and leaves some out. Among 140,000 to 150,000 clones listed, 80% were seen once. Sample: peripheral blood. All receptors come from a man between 60 and 75 years old with active or convalescent COVID-19. The CDR3 runs from the conserved cysteine through the conserved F or W. The D gene is left open where the match is weak. Rows give clone size only sometimes, using once, few, many, or a class for an expanded clone.

j_call,v_call,clone_size,d_call,cdr3_aa,cdr3_nt
TRBJ1-1,TRBV6-2/TRBV6-3,.,.,CASSYGQSMNTEAFF,TGTGCCAGCAGTTACGGGCAGAGTATGAACACTGAAGCTTTCTTT
TRBJ2-3,TRBV2,.,.,CASALSGDTQYF,TGTGCCAGCGCACTCTCGGGAGATACGCAGTATTTT
TRBJ2-7,TRBV5-4,.,.,CASSSEGRRAAQYF,TGTGCCAGCAGCTCGGAGGGGCGACGAGCCGCGCAGTACTTC
TRBJ1-6,TRBV5-1,.,.,CASSLGQGISPLHF,TGCGCCAGCAGCCTGGGGCAGGGAATTTCACCCCTCCACTTT
TRBJ1-6,TRBV29-1,.,.,CSVWGGAGSPLHF,TGCAGCGTATGGGGAGGGGCTGGTTCACCCCTCCACTTT
TRBJ2-1,TRBV6-2/TRBV6-3,.,.,CASRPRGYDEQFF,TGTGCCAGCAGGCCTAGGGGATACGATGAGCAGTTCTTC
TRBJ2-2,TRBV5-1,few,.,CASSGQGNTGELFF,TGCGCCAGCAGCGGGCAGGGGAACACCGGGGAGCTGTTTTTT
TRBJ2-5,TRBV27,few,.,CASSFQAGETQYF,TGTGCCAGCAGTTTTCAGGCAGGGGAAACCCAGTACTTC
TRBJ1-5,TRBV4-1,.,.,CASRGDSNQPQHF,TGCGCCAGCAGGGGCGACAGCAATCAGCCCCAGCATTTT
TRBJ2-7,TRBV11-3,.,.,CASIRTSSPNEQYF,TGTGCCAGCATCAGGACTTCATCACCCAACGAGCAGTACTTC
TRBJ2-7,TRBV28,.,.,CASSPRAEATYEQYF,TGTGCCAGCAGTCCCCGGGCGGAGGCCACCTACGAGCAGTACTTC
TRBJ1-5,TRBV7-9,.,.,CASSLGTDNQPQHF,TGTGCCAGCAGCTTAGGGACAGACAATCAGCCCCAGCATTTT
TRBJ2-4,TRBV5-4,.,.,CASSFAGAGGIQYF,TGTGCCAGCAGCTTTGCGGGGGCCGGCGGCATTCAGTACTTC
TRBJ1-2,TRBV19,.,.,CASSIDTAGSYGYTF,TGTGCCAGTAGTATAGATACGGCGGGCTCCTATGGCTACACCTTC
TRBJ2-1,TRBV5-1,.,TRBD2,CASSLTSGRAGNNEQFF,TGCGCCAGCAGCTTGACTAGCGGGAGGGCCGGGAACAATGAGCAGTTCTTC
TRBJ1-4,TRBV4-1,.,TRBD1,CASSQREATGILATNEKLFF,TGCGCCAGCAGCCAAAGAGAGGCGACAGGGATCCTCGCAACTAATGAAAAACTGTTTTTT
TRBJ2-2,TRBV10-2,.,.,CASKSTGNTGELFF,TGCGCCAGCAAATCGACTGGGAACACCGGGGAGCTGTTTTTT
TRBJ1-6,TRBV27,.,.,CASSQQGTGGYNSPLHF,TGTGCCAGCAGTCAACAGGGAACAGGTGGCTATAATTCACCCCTCCACTTT
TRBJ1-5,TRBV2,.,TRBD1,CASRGDRNSNQPQHF,TGTGCCAGCAGGGGGGACAGAAATAGCAATCAGCCCCAGCATTTT
TRBJ1-1,TRBV18,few,.,CASSPPFQGPNTEAFF,TGTGCCAGCTCACCACCGTTCCAGGGTCCGAACACTGAAGCTTTCTTT
TRBJ1-1,TRBV6-5,.,TRBD1,CASSQRTGVAFF,TGTGCCAGCAGCCAACGGACAGGGGTGGCTTTCTTT
TRBJ2-1,TRBV15,.,TRBD2,CATSREIAGGVRNEQFF,TGTGCCACCAGCAGAGAAATTGCGGGAGGAGTAAGGAATGAGCAGTTCTTC
TRBJ1-1,TRBV7-2,.,TRBD1,CASSRDRGGFREAFF,TGTGCCAGCAGCAGGGACAGGGGTGGGTTTCGTGAAGCTTTCTTT
TRBJ2-1,TRBV7-9,.,TRBD2,CASRLAGVPIF,TGTGCCAGCAGGCTAGCGGGAGTCCCGATCTTC
TRBJ1-2,TRBV19,.,.,CAPHIRQRYGYTF,TGTGCCCCACACATCCGGCAGCGCTATGGCTACACCTTC
TRBJ2-2,TRBV7-9,.,TRBD2,CASSLPQREVTGELFF,TGTGCCAGCAGCTTACCCCAGCGGGAGGTCACCGGGGAGCTGTTTTTT
TRBJ1-5,TRBV6-1,.,.,CASSEAISGSNQPQHF,TGTGCCAGCAGTGAAGCGATCTCAGGGAGCAATCAGCCCCAGCATTTT
TRBJ1-5,TRBV28,.,.,CASSSLALGGVQPQHF,TGTGCCAGCAGTTCCCTAGCCCTTGGCGGGGTTCAGCCCCAGCATTTT
TRBJ2-5,TRBV27,.,.,CASSSGTGEETQYF,TGTGCCAGCAGTAGTGGGACTGGAGAAGAGACCCAGTACTTC
TRBJ1-1,TRBV19,once,.,CASSIRRGGNTEAFF,TGTGCCAGTAGTATCAGGCGGGGAGGGAACACTGAAGCTTTCTTT
TRBJ2-2,TRBV10-2,.,.,CASSRWLAPNTGELFF,TGCGCCAGCAGTCGATGGCTAGCGCCGAACACCGGGGAGCTGTTTTTT
TRBJ2-7,TRBV6-5,.,TRBD1,CASSFGTGNEQYF,TGTGCCAGCAGTTTCGGGACAGGGAACGAGCAGTACTTC
TRBJ2-3,TRBV7-3,once,.,CASSYTGGTDTQYF,TGTGCCAGCAGCTACACAGGTGGCACAGATACGCAGTATTTT
TRBJ1-6,TRBV12-2,.,.,CASRFVDGDSYNSPLHF,TGTGCAAGTCGCTTCGTGGACGGGGACTCCTATAATTCACCCCTCCACTTT
TRBJ2-7,TRBV7-8,.,TRBD1,CASSKTGAVGEQYF,TGTGCCAGCAGCAAAACAGGGGCCGTGGGGGAGCAGTACTTC
TRBJ2-2,TRBV6-5,.,TRBD1,CASSYRQGRAGELFF,TGTGCCAGCAGTTACAGACAGGGAAGGGCCGGGGAGCTGTTTTTT
TRBJ2-5,TRBV12-3/TRBV12-4,.,TRBD2,CASRYGTKETQYF,TGTGCCAGCAGGTATGGGACTAAAGAGACCCAGTACTTC
TRBJ2-7,TRBV11-2,.,.,CASSFSDTSYEQYF,TGTGCCAGCAGCTTCTCGGACACGTCCTACGAGCAGTACTTC
TRBJ1-6,TRBV7-2,once,.,CASSLESQSNSPLHF,TGTGCCAGCAGCTTAGAGTCGCAGTCTAATTCACCCCTCCACTTT
TRBJ2-3,TRBV14,.,TRBD2,CASSPTRSGRGTDTQYF,TGTGCCAGCAGCCCCACGCGTAGCGGGAGGGGCACAGATACGCAGTATTTT
TRBJ2-1,TRBV15,.,TRBD2,CATSPGAGVDNEQFF,TGTGCCACCAGCCCAGGAGCGGGGGTAGACAATGAGCAGTTCTTC
TRBJ1-2,TRBV7-2,.,TRBD1,CASSSMTGVGYTF,TGTGCCAGCAGCTCCATGACAGGGGTTGGCTACACCTTC
TRBJ2-7,TRBV11-2,.,TRBD2,CASSSWHTPAGGDEQYF,TGTGCCAGCAGCTCTTGGCACACCCCAGCGGGAGGCGACGAGCAGTACTTC
TRBJ2-7,TRBV6-2/TRBV6-3,.,TRBD1,CASSYSRRTGGLEQYF,TGTGCCAGCAGTTACTCGAGACGGACAGGGGGACTCGAGCAGTACTTC
TRBJ1-6,TRBV6-1,few,.,CASSFDRLSSPLHF,TGTGCCAGCAGTTTTGACAGGCTGTCTTCACCCCTCCACTTT
TRBJ1-2,TRBV7-9,.,TRBD1,CASSSTLGTDGYTF,TGTGCCAGCAGCTCAACCCTCGGGACAGATGGCTACACCTTC
TRBJ2-1,TRBV19,.,.,CASRFLGDNDEQFF,TGTGCCAGTAGGTTCCTCGGGGACAACGATGAGCAGTTCTTC
TRBJ1-1,TRBV28,few,TRBD1,CASATGGTEAFF,TGTGCCAGCGCGACAGGGGGCACTGAAGCTTTCTTT
TRBJ2-1,TRBV7-2,.,TRBD2,CASSLGGLADNEQFF,TGTGCCAGCAGCTTAGGTGGACTAGCGGACAATGAGCAGTTCTTC
TRBJ1-5,TRBV9,.,TRBD1,CASSVRGVGPQHF,TGTGCCAGCAGCGTCAGGGGGGTGGGTCCCCAGCATTTT
TRBJ2-4,TRBV20-1,.,TRBD2,CSASLSGRAPKNIQYF,TGCAGTGCTAGTCTCAGCGGGAGGGCCCCCAAAAACATTCAGTACTTC
TRBJ1-1,TRBV18,.,.,CASSPGYGDTEAFF,TGTGCCAGCTCACCGGGGTACGGGGACACTGAAGCTTTCTTT